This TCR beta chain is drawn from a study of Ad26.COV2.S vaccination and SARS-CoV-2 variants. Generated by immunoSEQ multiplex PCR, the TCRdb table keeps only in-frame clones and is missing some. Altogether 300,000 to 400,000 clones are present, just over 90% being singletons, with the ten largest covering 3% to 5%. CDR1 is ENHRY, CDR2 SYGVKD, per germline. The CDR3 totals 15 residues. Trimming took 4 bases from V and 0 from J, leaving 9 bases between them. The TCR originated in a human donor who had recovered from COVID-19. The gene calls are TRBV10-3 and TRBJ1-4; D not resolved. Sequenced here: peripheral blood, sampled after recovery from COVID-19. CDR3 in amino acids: CAISAEGSTNEKLFF. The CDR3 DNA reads TGTGCCATCAGTGCGGAAGGATCAACTAATGAAAAACTGTTTTTT.